This TCR beta chain was captured in a study of T cells in localized non-small cell lung cancer. Regarding the study as a whole: Maximal T cell clonality occurred in uninvolved adjacent lung, with tumor ranking below it. Heterogeneity is still possible, as just one tumor region was sequenced. Elevated blood T cell density was associated with longer overall survival. Adjacent lung had a median about 55 of the 100 largest tumor clones.

The method was immunoSEQ multiplex PCR; TCRdb's version includes in-frame clones alone and lacks a portion of them. This repertoire shows around 50,000 clones, about nine tenths found once; its top ten account for 15% to 20%. This CDR3 has 13 residues. Germline-derived CDR1 and CDR2 are SGHTA and FQGNSA. V was clipped by 5 bases and J by 10 bases, with 12 bases between them. Details on this clone: The antigen is undetermined.

This rearrangement joins TRBV7-2 to TRBJ1-6, with D hard to call. The source was peripheral blood, collected before any cancer treatment. This TCR came from a male donor older than 55 with stage III squamous cell lung carcinoma. CDR3 DNA: TGTGCCAGCAGCGCCCAGTGGGAGTCACCCCTCCACTTT. This gives the protein CASSAQWESPLHF.